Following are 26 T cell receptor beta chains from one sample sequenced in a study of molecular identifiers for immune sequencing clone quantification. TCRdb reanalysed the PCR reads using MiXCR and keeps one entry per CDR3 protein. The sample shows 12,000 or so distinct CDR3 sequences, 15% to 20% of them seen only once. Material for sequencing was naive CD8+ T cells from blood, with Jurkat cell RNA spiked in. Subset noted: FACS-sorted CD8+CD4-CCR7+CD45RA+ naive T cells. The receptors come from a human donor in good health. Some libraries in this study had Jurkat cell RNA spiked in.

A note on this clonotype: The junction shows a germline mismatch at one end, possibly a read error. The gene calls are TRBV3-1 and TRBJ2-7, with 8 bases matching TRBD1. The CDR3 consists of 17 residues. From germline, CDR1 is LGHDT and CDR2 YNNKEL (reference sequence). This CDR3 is CSSSYSGTGTTSYEQYF. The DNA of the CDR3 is TGTTCCAGCAGCTACTCCGGGACAGGCACGACCTCCTACGAGCAGTACTTC.

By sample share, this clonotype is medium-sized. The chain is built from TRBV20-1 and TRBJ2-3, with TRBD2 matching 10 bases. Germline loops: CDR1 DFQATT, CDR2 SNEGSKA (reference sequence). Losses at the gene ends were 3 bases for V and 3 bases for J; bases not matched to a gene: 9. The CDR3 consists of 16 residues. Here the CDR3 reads CSARLAGDAETDTQYF. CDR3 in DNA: TGCAGTGCTAGGCTAGCGGGAGACGCCGAAACAGATACGCAGTATTTT.

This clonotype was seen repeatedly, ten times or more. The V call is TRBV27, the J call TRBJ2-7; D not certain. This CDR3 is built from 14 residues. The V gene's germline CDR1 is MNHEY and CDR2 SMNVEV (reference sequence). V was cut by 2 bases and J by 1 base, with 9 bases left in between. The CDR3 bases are TGTGCCAGCAGTTTACTCGGCCGATCCTACGAGCAGTACTTC. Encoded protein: CASSLLGRSYEQYF.

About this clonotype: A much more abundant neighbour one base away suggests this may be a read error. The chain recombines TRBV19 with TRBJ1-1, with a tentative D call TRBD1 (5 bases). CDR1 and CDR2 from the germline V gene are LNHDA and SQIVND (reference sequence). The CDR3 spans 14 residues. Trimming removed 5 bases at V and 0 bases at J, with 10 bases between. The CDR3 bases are TGTGCCAGTAGTTTTGTGGGGGTGAACACTGAAGCTTTCTTT. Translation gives CASSFVGVNTEAFF.

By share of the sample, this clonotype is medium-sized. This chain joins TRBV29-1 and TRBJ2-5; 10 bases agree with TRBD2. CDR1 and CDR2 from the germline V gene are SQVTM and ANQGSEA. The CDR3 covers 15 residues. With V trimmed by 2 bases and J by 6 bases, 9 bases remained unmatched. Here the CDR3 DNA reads TGCAGCGTTGAATCAGCGGGAGGGCCCAGTCAGACCCAGTACTTC. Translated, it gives CSVESAGGPSQTQYF.

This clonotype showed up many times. This CDR3 is CASSTPRGGGRWDTEAFF. The CDR3 DNA is TGTGCCAGCAGCACTCCCCGAGGGGGGGGCAGATGGGACACTGAAGCTTTCTTT. The J gene is TRBJ1-1, the V gene TRBV11-2; TRBD1 might be the D (6 bases). The CDR3 runs 18 residues. V dropped 5 bases and J dropped 3 bases, with 25 bases sitting between them. CDR1 SGHAT and CDR2 FQNNGV come from the germline V gene.

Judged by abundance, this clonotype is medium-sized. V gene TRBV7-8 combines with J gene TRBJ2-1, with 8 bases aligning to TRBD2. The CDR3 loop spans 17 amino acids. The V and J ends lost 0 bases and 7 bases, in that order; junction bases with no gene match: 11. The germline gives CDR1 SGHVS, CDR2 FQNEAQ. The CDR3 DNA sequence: TGTGCCAGCAGCTTAGCTTTTCGGGAGGGCCTAGTAAATGAGCAGTTCTTC. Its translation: CASSLAFREGLVNEQFF.

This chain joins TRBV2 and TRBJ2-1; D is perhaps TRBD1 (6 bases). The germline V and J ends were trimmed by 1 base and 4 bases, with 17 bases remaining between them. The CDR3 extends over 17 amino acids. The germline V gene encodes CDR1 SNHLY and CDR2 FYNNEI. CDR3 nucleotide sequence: TGTGCCAGCAGTGAAGTTGGATATACGGACAGTTACAATGAGCAGTTCTTC. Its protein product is CASSEVGYTDSYNEQFF.

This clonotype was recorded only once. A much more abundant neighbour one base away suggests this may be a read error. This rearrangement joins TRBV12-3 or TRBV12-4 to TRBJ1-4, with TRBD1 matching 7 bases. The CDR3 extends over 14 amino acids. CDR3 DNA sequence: TGTGACAGCAGTTGGGGACAGACTAATGAAAAACTGTTTTTT. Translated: CDSSWGQTNEKLFF.

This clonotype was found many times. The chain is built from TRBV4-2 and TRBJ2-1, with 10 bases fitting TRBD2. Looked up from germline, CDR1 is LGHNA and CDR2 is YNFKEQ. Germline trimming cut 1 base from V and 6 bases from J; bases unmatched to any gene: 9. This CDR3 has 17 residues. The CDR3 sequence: CASSQVPAGGPFNEQFF. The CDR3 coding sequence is TGTGCCAGCAGCCAAGTACCAGCGGGAGGGCCGTTCAATGAGCAGTTCTTC.

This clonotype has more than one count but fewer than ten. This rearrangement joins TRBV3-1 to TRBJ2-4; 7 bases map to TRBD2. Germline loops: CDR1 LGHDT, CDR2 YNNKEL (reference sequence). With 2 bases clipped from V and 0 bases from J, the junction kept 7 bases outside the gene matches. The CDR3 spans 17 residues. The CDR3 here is CASSQHVSGSAKNIQYF. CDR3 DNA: TGTGCCAGCAGCCAACACGTTAGCGGGTCAGCCAAAAACATTCAGTACTTC.

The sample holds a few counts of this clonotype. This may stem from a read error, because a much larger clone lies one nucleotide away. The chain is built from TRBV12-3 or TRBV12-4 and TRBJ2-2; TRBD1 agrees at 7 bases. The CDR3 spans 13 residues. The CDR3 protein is CTSRTGNTGELFF. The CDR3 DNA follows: TGTACCAGCAGGACAGGAAACACCGGGGAGCTGTTTTTT.

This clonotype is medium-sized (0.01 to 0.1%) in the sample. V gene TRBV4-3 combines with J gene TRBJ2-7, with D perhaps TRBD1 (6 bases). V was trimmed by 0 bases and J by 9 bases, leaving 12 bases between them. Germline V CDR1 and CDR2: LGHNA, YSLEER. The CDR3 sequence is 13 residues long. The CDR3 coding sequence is TGCGCCAGCAGCCAAGATGGGGGCAGTGGGCAGTACTTC. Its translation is CASSQDGGSGQYF.

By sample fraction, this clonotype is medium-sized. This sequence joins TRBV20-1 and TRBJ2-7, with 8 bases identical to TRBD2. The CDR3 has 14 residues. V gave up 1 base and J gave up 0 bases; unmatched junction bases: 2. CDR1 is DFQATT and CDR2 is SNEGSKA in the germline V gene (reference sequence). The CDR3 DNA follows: TGCAGTGCTAGAGTACTAGCGGACTCCTACGAGCAGTACTTC. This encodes CSARVLADSYEQYF.

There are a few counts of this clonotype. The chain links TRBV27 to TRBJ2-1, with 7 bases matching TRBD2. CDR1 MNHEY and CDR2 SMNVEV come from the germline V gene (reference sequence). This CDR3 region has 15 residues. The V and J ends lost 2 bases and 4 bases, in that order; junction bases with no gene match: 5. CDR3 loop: CASSLSSGLYNEQFF. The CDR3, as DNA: TGTGCCAGCAGTTTAAGTAGCGGGCTTTACAATGAGCAGTTCTTC.

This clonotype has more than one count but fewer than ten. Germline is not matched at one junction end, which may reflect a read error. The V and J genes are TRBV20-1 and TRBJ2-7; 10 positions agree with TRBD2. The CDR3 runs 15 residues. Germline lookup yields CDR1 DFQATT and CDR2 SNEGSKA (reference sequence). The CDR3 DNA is TGCAGTGCTAGAGAGGAAGCGGGAGGGCTTTACGAGCGGTACTTC. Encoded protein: CSAREEAGGLYERYF.

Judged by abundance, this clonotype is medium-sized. The CDR3 loop reads CASSLGRPYEQYF. The DNA for the CDR3 is TGTGCCAGCAGCCTGGGACGACCCTACGAGCAGTACTTC. The J gene is TRBJ2-7, the V gene TRBV3-1; D assignment may be TRBD1 or TRBD2 (5 bases each). Trimming took 4 bases from V and 2 from J, leaving 9 bases between them. Germline CDR1 and CDR2: LGHDT and YNNKEL (reference sequence). This CDR3 has 13 amino acids.

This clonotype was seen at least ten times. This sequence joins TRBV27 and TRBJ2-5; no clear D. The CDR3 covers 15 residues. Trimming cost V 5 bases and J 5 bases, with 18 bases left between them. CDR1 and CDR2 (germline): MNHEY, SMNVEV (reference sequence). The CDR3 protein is CASSNQQTSVETQYF. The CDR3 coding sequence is TGTGCCAGCAGTAACCAACAGACGTCCGTGGAGACCCAGTACTTC.

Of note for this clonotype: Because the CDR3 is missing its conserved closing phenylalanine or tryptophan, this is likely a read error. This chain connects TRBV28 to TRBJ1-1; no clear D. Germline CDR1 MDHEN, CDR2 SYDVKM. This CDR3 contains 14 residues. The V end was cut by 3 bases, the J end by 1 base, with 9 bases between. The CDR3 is CASSLVWGNTEAFL. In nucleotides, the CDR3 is TGTGCCAGCAGTTTGGTTTGGGGGAACACTGAAGCTTTCTTA.

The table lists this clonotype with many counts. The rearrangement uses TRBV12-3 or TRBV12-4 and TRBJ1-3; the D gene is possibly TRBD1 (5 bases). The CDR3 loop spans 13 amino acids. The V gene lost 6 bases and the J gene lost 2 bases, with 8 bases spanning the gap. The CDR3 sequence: CASSMGPGNTIYF. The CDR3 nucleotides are TGTGCCAGCAGCATGGGACCTGGAAACACCATATATTTT.

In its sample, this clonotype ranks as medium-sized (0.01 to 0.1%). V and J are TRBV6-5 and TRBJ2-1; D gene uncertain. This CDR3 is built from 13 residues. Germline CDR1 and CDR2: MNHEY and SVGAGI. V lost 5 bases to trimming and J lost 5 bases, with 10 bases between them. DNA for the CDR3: TGTGCCAGCAGTGCCTACATTGACAATGAGCAGTTCTTC. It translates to CASSAYIDNEQFF.

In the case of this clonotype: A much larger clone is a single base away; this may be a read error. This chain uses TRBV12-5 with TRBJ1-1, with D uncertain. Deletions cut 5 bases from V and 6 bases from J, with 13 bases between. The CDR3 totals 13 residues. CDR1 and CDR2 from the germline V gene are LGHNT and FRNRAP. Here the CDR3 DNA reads TGTGCTAGTGGTCCGCCGACAAACGCTGAAGCTTTCTTT. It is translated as CASGPPTNAEAFF. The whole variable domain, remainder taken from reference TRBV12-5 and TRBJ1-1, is DARVTQTPRHKVTEMGQEVTMRCQPILGHNTVFWYRQTMMQGLELLAYFRNRAPLDDSGMPKDRFSAEMPDATLATLKIQPSEPRDSAVYFCASGPPTNAEAFFGQGTRLTVV.

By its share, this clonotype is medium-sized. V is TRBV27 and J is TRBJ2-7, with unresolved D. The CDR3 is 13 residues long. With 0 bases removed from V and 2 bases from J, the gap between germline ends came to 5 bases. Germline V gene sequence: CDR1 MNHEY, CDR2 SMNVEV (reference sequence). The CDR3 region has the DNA TGTGCCAGCAGTTTATCAGACACCTACGAGCAGTACTTC. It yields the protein CASSLSDTYEQYF.

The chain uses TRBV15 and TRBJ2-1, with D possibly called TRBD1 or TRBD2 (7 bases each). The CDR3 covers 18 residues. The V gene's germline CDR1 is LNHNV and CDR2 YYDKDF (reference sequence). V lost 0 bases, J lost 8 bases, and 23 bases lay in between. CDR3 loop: CATSRDFPGQTSRDEQFF. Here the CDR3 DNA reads TGTGCCACCAGCAGAGATTTTCCGGGACAGACTAGCCGGGATGAGCAGTTCTTC.

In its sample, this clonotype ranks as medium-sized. The CDR3, as DNA: TGTGCCTGGACTAGCGGGAGTTTCTATGAGCAGTTCTTC. This sequence encodes CAWTSGSFYEQFF. The chain joins TRBV30 to TRBJ2-1; 10 nucleotides match TRBD2. V lost 4 bases to trimming and J lost 8 bases; unmatched junction nucleotides: 5. This CDR3 spans 13 amino acids. Per germline, CDR1 GTSNPN and CDR2 SVGIG (reference sequence).

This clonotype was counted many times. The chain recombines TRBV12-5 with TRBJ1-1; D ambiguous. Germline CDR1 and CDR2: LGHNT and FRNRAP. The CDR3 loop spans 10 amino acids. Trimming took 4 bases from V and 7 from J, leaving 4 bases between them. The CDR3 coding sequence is TGTGCTAGTGGTTGGGGTGAAGCTTTCTTT. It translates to CASGWGEAFF.